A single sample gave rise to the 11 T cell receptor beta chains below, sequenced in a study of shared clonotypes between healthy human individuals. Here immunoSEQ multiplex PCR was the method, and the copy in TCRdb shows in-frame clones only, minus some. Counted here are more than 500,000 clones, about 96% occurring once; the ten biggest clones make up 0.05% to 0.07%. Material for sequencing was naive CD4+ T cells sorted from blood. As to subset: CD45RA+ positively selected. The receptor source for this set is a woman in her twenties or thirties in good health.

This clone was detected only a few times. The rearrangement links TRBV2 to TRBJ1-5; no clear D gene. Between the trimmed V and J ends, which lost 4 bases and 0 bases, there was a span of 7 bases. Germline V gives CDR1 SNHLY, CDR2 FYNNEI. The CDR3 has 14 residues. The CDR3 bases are TGTGCCAGCAGTGGAGGAAGTAGCAATCAGCCCCAGCATTTT. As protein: CASSGGSSNQPQHF.

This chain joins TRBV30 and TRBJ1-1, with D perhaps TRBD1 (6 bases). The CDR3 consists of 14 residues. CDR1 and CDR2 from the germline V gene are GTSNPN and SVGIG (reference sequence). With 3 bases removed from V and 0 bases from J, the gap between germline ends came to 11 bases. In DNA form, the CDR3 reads TGTGCCTGGAGAAATGGACAGTTGAACACTGAAGCTTTCTTT. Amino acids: CAWRNGQLNTEAFF.

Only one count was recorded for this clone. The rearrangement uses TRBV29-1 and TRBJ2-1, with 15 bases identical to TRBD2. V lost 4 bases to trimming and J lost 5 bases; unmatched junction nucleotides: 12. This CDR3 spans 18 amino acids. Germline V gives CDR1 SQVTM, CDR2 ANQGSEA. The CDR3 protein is CSVARTSGRAVWDNEQFF. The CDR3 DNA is TGCAGCGTTGCCCGGACTAGCGGGAGGGCCGTTTGGGACAATGAGCAGTTCTTC.

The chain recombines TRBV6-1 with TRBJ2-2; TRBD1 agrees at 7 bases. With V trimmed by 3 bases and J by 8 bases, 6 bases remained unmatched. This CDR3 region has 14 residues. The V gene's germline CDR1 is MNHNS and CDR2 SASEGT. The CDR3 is CASSEWQGVGELFF. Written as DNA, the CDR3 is TGTGCCAGCAGTGAGTGGCAGGGGGTGGGGGAGCTGTTTTTT.

CDR3 amino acids: CASSLQRDTQYF. CDR3 in DNA: TGTGCCAGCAGCTTACAGCGGGATACGCAGTATTTT. V and J are TRBV7-9 and TRBJ2-3; maybe TRBD2 (5 bases). Germline CDR1 SEHNR, CDR2 FQNEAQ (reference sequence). V gave up 2 bases and J gave up 6 bases, with 6 bases separating them. The CDR3 covers 12 residues.

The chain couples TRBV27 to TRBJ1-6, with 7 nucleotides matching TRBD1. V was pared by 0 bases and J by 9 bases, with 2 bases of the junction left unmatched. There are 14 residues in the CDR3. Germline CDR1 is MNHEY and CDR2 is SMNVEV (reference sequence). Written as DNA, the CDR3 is TGTGCCAGCAGTTTATCAGGGGGCGGTTCACCCCTCCACTTT. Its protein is CASSLSGGGSPLHF.

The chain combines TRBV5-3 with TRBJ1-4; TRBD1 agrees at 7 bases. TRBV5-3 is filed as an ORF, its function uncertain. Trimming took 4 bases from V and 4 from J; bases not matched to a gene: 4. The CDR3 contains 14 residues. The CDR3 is CARSRTGFNEKLFF. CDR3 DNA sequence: TGTGCCAGAAGCCGGACAGGATTTAATGAAAAACTGTTTTTT.

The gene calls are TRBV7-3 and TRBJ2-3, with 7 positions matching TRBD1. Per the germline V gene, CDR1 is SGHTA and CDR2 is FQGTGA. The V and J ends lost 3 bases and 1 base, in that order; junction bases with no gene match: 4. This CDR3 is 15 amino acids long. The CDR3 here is CASSLNGQGTDTQYF. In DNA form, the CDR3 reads TGTGCCAGCAGCTTGAATGGACAGGGCACAGATACGCAGTATTTT.

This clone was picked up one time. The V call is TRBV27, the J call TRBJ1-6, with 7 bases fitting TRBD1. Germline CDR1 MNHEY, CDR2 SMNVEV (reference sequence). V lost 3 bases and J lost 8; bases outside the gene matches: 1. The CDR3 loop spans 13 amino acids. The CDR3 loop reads CASSFTGDSPLHF. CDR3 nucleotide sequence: TGTGCCAGCAGTTTTACAGGGGATTCACCCCTCCACTTT.

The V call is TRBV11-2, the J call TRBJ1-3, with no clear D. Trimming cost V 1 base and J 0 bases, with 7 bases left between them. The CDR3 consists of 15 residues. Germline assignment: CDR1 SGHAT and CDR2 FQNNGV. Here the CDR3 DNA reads TGTGCCAGCAGCTTAGGGGGTGCCTCTGGAAACACCATATATTTT. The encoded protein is CASSLGGASGNTIYF.

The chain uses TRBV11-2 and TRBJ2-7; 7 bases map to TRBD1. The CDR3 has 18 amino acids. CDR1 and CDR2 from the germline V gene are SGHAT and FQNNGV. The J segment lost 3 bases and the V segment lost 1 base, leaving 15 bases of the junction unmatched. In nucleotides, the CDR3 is TGTGCCAGCAGCTTAGGGGGGTTGCGAGACAGGGATCTCTACGAGCAGTACTTC. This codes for CASSLGGLRDRDLYEQYF.